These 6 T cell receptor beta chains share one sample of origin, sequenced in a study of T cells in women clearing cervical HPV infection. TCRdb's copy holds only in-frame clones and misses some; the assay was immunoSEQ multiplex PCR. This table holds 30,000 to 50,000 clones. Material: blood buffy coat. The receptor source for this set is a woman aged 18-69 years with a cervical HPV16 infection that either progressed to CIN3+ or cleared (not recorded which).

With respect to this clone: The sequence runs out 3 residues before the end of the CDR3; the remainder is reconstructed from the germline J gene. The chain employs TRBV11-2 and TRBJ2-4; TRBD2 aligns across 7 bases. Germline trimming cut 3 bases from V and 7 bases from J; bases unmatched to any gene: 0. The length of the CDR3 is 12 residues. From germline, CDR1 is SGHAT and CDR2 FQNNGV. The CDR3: CASSLGGNIQYF. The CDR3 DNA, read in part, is TGTGCCAGCAGCTTGGGGGGGAACATT.

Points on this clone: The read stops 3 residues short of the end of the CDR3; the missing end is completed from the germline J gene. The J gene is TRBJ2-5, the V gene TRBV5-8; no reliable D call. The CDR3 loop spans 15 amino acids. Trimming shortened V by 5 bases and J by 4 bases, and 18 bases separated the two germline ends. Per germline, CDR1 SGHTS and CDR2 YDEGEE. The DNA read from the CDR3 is TGTGCCAGCAGTTCAATACCAGTTCCGGGAGAGACC. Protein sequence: CASSSIPVPGET. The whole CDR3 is CASSSIPVPGETQYF.

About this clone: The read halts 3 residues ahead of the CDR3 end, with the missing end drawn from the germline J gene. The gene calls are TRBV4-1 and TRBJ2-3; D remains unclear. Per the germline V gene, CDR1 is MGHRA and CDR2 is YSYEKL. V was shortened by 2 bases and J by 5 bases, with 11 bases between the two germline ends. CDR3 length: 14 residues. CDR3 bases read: TGCGCCAGCAGCCAATCCGCGGTCGGAGATACG. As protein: CASSQSAVGDT. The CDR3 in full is CASSQSAVGDTQYF.

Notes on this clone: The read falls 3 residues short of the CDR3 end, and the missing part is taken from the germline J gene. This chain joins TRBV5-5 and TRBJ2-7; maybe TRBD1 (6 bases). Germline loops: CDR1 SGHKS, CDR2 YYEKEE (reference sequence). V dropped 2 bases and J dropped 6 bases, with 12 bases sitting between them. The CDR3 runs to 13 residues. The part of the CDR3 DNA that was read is TGTGCCAGCAGCTTAGGGGGAATAGGCGAG. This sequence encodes CASSLGGIGE. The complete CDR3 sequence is CASSLGGIGEQYF.

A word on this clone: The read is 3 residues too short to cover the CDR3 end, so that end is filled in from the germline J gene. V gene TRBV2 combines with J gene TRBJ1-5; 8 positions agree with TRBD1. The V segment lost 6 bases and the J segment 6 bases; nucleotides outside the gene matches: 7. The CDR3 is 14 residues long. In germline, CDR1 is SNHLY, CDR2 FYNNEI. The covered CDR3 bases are TGTGCCAGCAGGGGGGACAGGTCGACTCAGCCC. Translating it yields CASRGDRSTQP. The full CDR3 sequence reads CASRGDRSTQPQHF.

CDR3 bases read: TGTGCCAGCAGGACGGAAACGAGGGCAGGACTTACG. Translating it yields CASRTETRAGLT. The full CDR3 reads CASRTETRAGLTQYF. The rearrangement uses TRBV28 and TRBJ2-3, with D maybe TRBD2 (5 bases). The read ends 3 residues before the CDR3 terminus; that terminus is restored from the germline J gene. Trimming cost V 6 bases and J 8 bases, with 21 bases left between them. Germline CDR1 and CDR2: MDHEN and SYDVKM. The CDR3 has 15 residues. Supplemented by reference TRBV28 and TRBJ2-3, the full variable domain reads DVKVTQSSRYLVKRTGEKVFLECVQDMDHENMFWYRQDPGLGLRLIYFSYDVKMKEKGDIPEGYSVSREKKERFSLILESASTNQTSMYLCASRTETRAGLTQYFGPGTRLTVL.